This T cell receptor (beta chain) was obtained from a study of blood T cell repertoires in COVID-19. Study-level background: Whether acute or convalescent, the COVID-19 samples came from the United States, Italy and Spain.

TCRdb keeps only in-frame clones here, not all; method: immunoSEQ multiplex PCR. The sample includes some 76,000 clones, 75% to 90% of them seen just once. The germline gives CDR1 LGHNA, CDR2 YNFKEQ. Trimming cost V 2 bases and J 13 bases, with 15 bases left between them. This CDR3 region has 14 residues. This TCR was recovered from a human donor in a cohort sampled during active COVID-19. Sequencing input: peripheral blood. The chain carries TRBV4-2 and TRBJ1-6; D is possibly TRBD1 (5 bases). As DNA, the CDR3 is TGTGCCAGCAGCCAAAGTGGGGCTGGGGTTCCCCTCCACTTT. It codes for CASSQSGAGVPLHF.